This T cell receptor beta chain was sequenced for a study of T cells after yellow fever vaccination. Study details: For low cell numbers, libraries were made with SMART-Seq v4 Ultra Low Input. Study outcomes and limitations: High-abundance clonotypes from the bulk population could contaminate FACS-sorted repertoires.

Comment on this clonotype: The antigen remains undetermined.

Germline V gives CDR1 DFQATT, CDR2 SNEGSKA (reference sequence). Trimming shortened V by 2 bases and J by 8 bases, and 12 bases separated the two germline ends. The CDR3 runs to 12 residues. TCRdb re-derived calls from the 5' RACE reads in MiXCR, one entry per CDR3 protein. Among a few hundred thousand distinct CDR3 sequences, approximately 8% were seen once, and the ten largest hold about 3%. The receptor's source is a man younger than 35 who received the YFV17D yellow fever vaccine. This specimen consisted of CD4+ T cells sorted from PBMCs, obtained 5 days after the yellow fever booster vaccination. The chain is built from TRBV20-1 and TRBJ1-2; possible D gene TRBD1, 6 bases. CDR3 residues: CSARTGPEGYTF. CDR3 bases: TGCAGTGCTAGAACAGGGCCGGAGGGCTACACCTTC.